Described below is a single T cell receptor (beta chain) sequence and its context. Antigen unknown. The data were obtained in a study of cytomegalovirus exposure and HLA in healthy donors. Study-level background: Earlier results showed roughly 120 million unique TCR beta sequences derived from some 190 million T cells. Ancestry clustering placed around four fifths of over 300 genotyped donors in the Caucasian-associated cluster. The study's findings and limits: Rarity marked most TCR sequences, yet some public TCRs occurred in many donors.

Researchers ran the PCR with 60 Vbeta and 13 Jbeta primers. TCRdb's table, derived via immunoSEQ multiplex PCR, lists solely in-frame clones and lacks some. The sample table sets out 40,000 or so clones. The TCR comes from a male donor in good health and CMV-seronegative. The sample taken for sequencing was PBMCs.

CDR3 sequence reads: CASSPGAGVSGANVLTF. The CDR3 DNA is TGTGCCAGCTCACCTGGGGCAGGGGTCTCTGGGGCCAACGTCCTGACTTTC. The rearrangement joins TRBV18 to TRBJ2-6, with a weak D call TRBD1 (6 bases). Trimming shortened V by 3 bases and J by 0 bases, and 12 bases separated the two germline ends. The CDR3 is made up of 17 amino acids. CDR1 is KGHSH and CDR2 is LQKENI in the germline V gene.